The T cell receptor beta chain described here comes from a study of cytomegalovirus exposure and HLA in healthy donors. Study as a whole: Researchers found that roughly 80% of over 350 genotyped donors fell within the Caucasian-associated ancestry cluster. Study findings and constraints: A later examination showed that TCR association rates differed by HLA locus, with DRB1 most and HLA-C fewest. It was reported in a later analysis that an Asian-associated ancestry cluster showed fewer N-insertions than the approximately 670-donor mean. A later analysis found common viral pathogens apparently linked to several of the most significant clusters.

The PCR ran on 60 Vbeta and 13 Jbeta primers. Clones were read by immunoSEQ multiplex PCR, and TCRdb kept only the in-frame ones, dropping some. The table includes roughly 200,000 clones, over 65% detected once. V shed 6 bases and J 1 base; nucleotides not matched to a gene: 4. The V gene's germline CDR1 is SGHNT and CDR2 YYREEE (reference sequence). This CDR3 spans 15 amino acids. Concerning this clone itself: Its antigen is undetermined.

The sequenced sample was PBMCs. The chain joins TRBV5-4 to TRBJ2-5; 12 bases fit TRBD2. The clonotype originates from a man between 60 and 75 years old in good health and CMV-seronegative. The DNA of the CDR3 is TGTGCCAGCAAAACTAGCGGGGGGTTCCAAGAGACCCAGTACTTC. This sequence encodes CASKTSGGFQETQYF.